This T cell receptor beta chain originates from a study of response to subunit inactivated influenza vaccine. Study-wide results and limits: Each seasonal influenza vaccination recruits few new T cells, the authors suggested.

This clonotype turned up a few times. Its cognate antigen is unknown. J lost 6 bases, V lost 5 bases, and 17 bases had no gene match. Looked up from germline, CDR1 is MDHEN and CDR2 is SYDVKM. The CDR3 extends over 18 amino acids. Via MiXCR, TCRdb re-called the RT-PCR reads, giving one row per CDR3 protein. Among 560,000 or so distinct CDR3 sequences listed, less than 10% were seen once. This receptor was obtained from a man aged 50 to 75 who received an inactivated influenza vaccine. This material consisted of PBMCs from blood, taken around 25 months after vaccination. V usage is TRBV28 and J usage is TRBJ1-5, with 9 positions matching TRBD1. CDR3 sequence: CASSLGEAGTGRRQPQHF. CDR3 nucleotides: TGTGCCAGCAGTCTCGGCGAAGCTGGGACAGGGAGGCGTCAGCCCCAGCATTTT. Drawing the rest from reference TRBV28 and TRBJ1-5, the complete variable domain is DVKVTQSSRYLVKRTGEKVFLECVQDMDHENMFWYRQDPGLGLRLIYFSYDVKMKEKGDIPEGYSVSREKKERFSLILESASTNQTSMYLCASSLGEAGTGRRQPQHFGDGTRLSIL.